These 26 T cell receptor beta chains were sequenced from one sample in a study of T cells in Graves' hyperthyroidism and ophthalmopathy. Amplified TCR beta CDR3 regions derived from RNA transcripts. The primer set for the first-round RT-PCR of the TCR CDR3 was HTBI. One entry per CDR3 protein results from TCRdb running MiXCR on the multiplex PCR reads. The sample consists of just over 550,000 distinct CDR3 sequences, about half of them appearing once. Sample: peripheral blood or thyroid tissue (not recorded which). These receptors came from a woman aged 18 to 35 with Graves' hyperthyroidism.

In the case of this clonotype: This may stem from a read error, because a much larger clone lies one nucleotide away. Here the CDR3 DNA reads TGTGCCAGCAGCTTAGGGGCAGGAGCTCTCTTT. It encodes CASSLGAGALF. The chain has TRBV2 and TRBJ1-1; a weak D match, TRBD1 (5 bases). The CDR3 contains 11 residues. Germline V CDR1 and CDR2: SNHLY, FYNNEI.

This chain joins TRBV6-5 and TRBJ1-1; possibly TRBD1 for D (5 bases). Germline CDR1 reads MNHEY; CDR2 reads SVGAGI. There are 14 residues in the CDR3. The V and J ends lost 4 bases and 5 bases respectively, with 14 bases between them. The CDR3 region is CASSLGPEGTEAFF. The CDR3 nucleotides read TGTGCCAGCAGTTTAGGACCCGAGGGGACTGAAGCTTTCTTT.

The rearrangement links TRBV12-3 or TRBV12-4 to TRBJ2-5; 7 bases are shared with TRBD2. This CDR3 is built from 15 residues. The V segment lost 5 bases and the J segment 5 bases; nucleotides outside the gene matches: 11. In DNA, the CDR3 is TGTGCCAGCAGTCCATGGGCGGGAGAGGTGGAGACCCAGTACTTC. Translation: CASSPWAGEVETQYF.

This chain links TRBV7-9 with TRBJ1-2; possibly TRBD1 for D (5 bases). Trimming removed 6 bases at V and 1 base at J, with 15 bases between. There are 15 residues in the CDR3. CDR1 and CDR2 (germline): SEHNR, FQNEAQ (reference sequence). As DNA, the CDR3 is TGTGCCAGCAGAACCCCAGTAGGGGATAACTATGGCTACACCTTC. Translation gives CASRTPVGDNYGYTF.

This clonotype has at least ten counts. The V gene is TRBV7-9, the J gene TRBJ1-2; no definite D call. This CDR3 is built from 14 residues. Germline-derived CDR1 and CDR2 are SEHNR and FQNEAQ (reference sequence). V gave up 4 bases and J gave up 8 bases, with 17 bases separating them. CDR3 sequence (DNA): TGTGCCAGCAGCTCGGACGGAGATCATTGGGGCTACACCTTC. It is translated as CASSSDGDHWGYTF.

The chain is built from TRBV29-1 and TRBJ1-4, with TRBD1 as a possible D gene (5 bases). Germline CDR1 and CDR2: SQVTM and ANQGSEA. V was clipped by 4 bases and J by 8 bases, with 14 bases between them. The CDR3 is 13 residues long. CDR3 sequence reads: CSVVWGDGEKLFF. CDR3 sequence (DNA): TGCAGCGTTGTTTGGGGGGATGGAGAAAAACTGTTTTTT.

V and J are TRBV29-1 and TRBJ2-7, with 10 bases identical to TRBD1. V lost 3 bases, J lost 4 bases, and 9 bases stayed unmatched. The CDR3 runs 15 residues. Germline V gene lookup returns CDR1 SQVTM and CDR2 ANQGSEA. CDR3 in DNA: TGCAGCGTTGAGACACAGACAGGGGGCTGGTACGAGCAGTACTTC. Amino acid sequence: CSVETQTGGWYEQYF.

The rearrangement joins TRBV29-1 to TRBJ1-2, with a weak D call TRBD1 (5 bases). Trimming left V 6 bases short and J 7 bases short, with 21 bases between. Germline loops: CDR1 SQVTM, CDR2 ANQGSEA. The CDR3 spans 14 residues. The CDR3 region is CSVDIQGPQFGYTF. The CDR3 coding sequence is TGCAGCGTGGACATCCAGGGCCCCCAGTTTGGCTACACCTTC. The full variable domain, its missing parts supplied by reference TRBV29-1 and TRBJ1-2, is SAVISQKPSRDICQRGTSLTIQCQVDSQVTMMFWYRQQPGQSLTLIATANQGSEATYESGFVIDKFPISRPNLTFSTLTVSNMSPEDSSIYLCSVDIQGPQFGYTFGSGTRLTVV.

At least ten counts were recorded for this clonotype. The chain links TRBV10-3 to TRBJ2-7; TRBD2 matches at 8 bases. The CDR3 runs to 14 residues. V shed 6 bases, J shed 2 bases, and the junction held 6 bases outside the gene matches. Germline loops: CDR1 ENHRY, CDR2 SYGVKD. The CDR3 DNA follows: TGTGCCATCAGGAGGACTAGCAGTACCTACGAGCAGTACTTC. Its protein product is CAIRRTSSTYEQYF.

Of note for this clonotype: A single base separates this from a much larger clone, so it may be a read error. The V call is TRBV2, the J call TRBJ1-3, with D possibly TRBD1 on 5 matching bases. The CDR3 sequence is 14 residues long. The germline CDR1 and CDR2 sequences are SNHLY and FYNNEI. V was pared by 7 bases and J by 0 bases, with 10 bases between. The CDR3 region has the DNA TGTGCCAGCATCCGGGGGAGCTCTGGAAACACCATATATTTT. Translated: CASIRGSSGNTIYF.

The rearrangement uses TRBV13 and TRBJ2-2, with TRBD1 matching over 9 bases. Germline trimming cut 0 bases from V and 5 bases from J; bases unmatched to any gene: 4. There are 16 residues in the CDR3. Germline V gives CDR1 PRHDT, CDR2 FYEKMQ (reference sequence). CDR3 DNA sequence: TGTGCCAGCAGCTTAGGAAGGACAGGGGAGACCGGGGAGCTGTTTTTT. Translating gives CASSLGRTGETGELFF.

The chain uses TRBV24-1 and TRBJ2-5; 9 nucleotides match TRBD1. The DNA end favors TRBJ2-1, so the J call may be wrong. The CDR3 length is 14 residues. Germline V gene sequence: CDR1 KGHDR, CDR2 SFDVKD. The CDR3 loop is CATSDIDRGNEQFF. The CDR3 nucleotides read TGTGCCACCAGTGATATCGACAGGGGGAATGAGCAGTTCTTC.

This sequence joins TRBV20-1 and TRBJ2-2; 7 bases line up with TRBD2. J lost 9 bases, V lost 0 bases, and 7 bases had no gene match. Per germline, CDR1 DFQATT and CDR2 SNEGSKA (reference sequence). There are 14 residues in the CDR3. The DNA of the CDR3 is TGCAGTGCTAGAGATCTCGGGGGAGGGTGGGAGCTGTTTTTT. Translation gives CSARDLGGGWELFF.

The V call is TRBV7-9, the J call TRBJ2-5, with 7 bases aligning to TRBD1. The CDR3 runs 15 residues. Germline V lookup: CDR1 SEHNR, CDR2 FQNEAQ (reference sequence). V was clipped by 5 bases and J by 4 bases; unmatched bases: 10. The CDR3 DNA reads TGTGCCAGCAGCCAAGACGGGGCAGGGGGAGAGACCCAGTACTTC. This sequence encodes CASSQDGAGGETQYF.

This clonotype was picked up one time. Just one base apart from a much larger clone, this may be a read error. The V call is TRBV20-1, the J call TRBJ1-2; D call uncertain. The CDR3 covers 12 residues. The germline gives CDR1 DFQATT, CDR2 SNEGSKA (reference sequence). DNA for the CDR3: TGCAGTGCTAGAGACCCCAGTCTTGGCTGCACCTTC. It specifies CSARDPSLGCTF.

V gene TRBV20-1 combines with J gene TRBJ2-5; the match to TRBD2 covers 7 bases. CDR3 length equals 14 residues. Losses at the gene ends were 3 bases for V and 7 bases for J; bases not matched to a gene: 11. Per germline, CDR1 DFQATT and CDR2 SNEGSKA (reference sequence). DNA for the CDR3: TGCAGTGCTAGTCAAGGGACGGGAGGAGGGACCCAGTACTTC. Translation gives CSASQGTGGGTQYF.

V is TRBV6-1 and J is TRBJ1-2; TRBD1 aligns across 9 bases. The CDR3 runs 15 residues. Germline trimming cut 4 bases from V and 6 bases from J; bases unmatched to any gene: 9. The V gene's germline CDR1 is MNHNS and CDR2 SASEGT. CDR3 in DNA: TGTGCCAGCAGTGCAAACAGGGGGCAACGCAATGGCTACACCTTC. Its translation: CASSANRGQRNGYTF.

The chain employs TRBV12-5 and TRBJ2-5; D remains unclear. The CDR3 runs 14 residues. Trimming pared 3 bases from V and 5 bases from J, leaving 13 bases between. Germline CDR1 and CDR2: LGHNT and FRNRAP. The CDR3 nucleotides read TGTGCTAGTGGTTTATATGGGAAGTCGGAGACCCAGTACTTC. Translation gives CASGLYGKSETQYF.

This chain uses TRBV20-1 with TRBJ2-7, with 13 bases aligning to TRBD2. With V trimmed by 6 bases and J by 5 bases, 4 bases remained unmatched. From germline, CDR1 is DFQATT and CDR2 SNEGSKA (reference sequence). The CDR3 totals 13 residues. The CDR3 DNA follows: TGCAGTGCCTGGACTAGCGGGAGCCACGAGCAGTACTTC. Translation: CSAWTSGSHEQYF.

This chain joins TRBV12-3 or TRBV12-4 and TRBJ2-6; the D is unclear. The CDR3 runs to 8 residues. The CDR3 spells CGANVLTF. CDR3 sequence (DNA): TGTGGGGCCAACGTCCTGACTTTC.

This clonotype came up a few times. The chain combines TRBV9 with TRBJ1-4; 7 nucleotides agree with TRBD1. This CDR3 contains 14 residues. Trimming cost V 4 bases and J 7 bases; bases outside gene matches: 7. Per germline, CDR1 SGDLS and CDR2 YYNGEE. Here the CDR3 DNA reads TGTGCCAGCAGCAGCAGGGGGGCCAGTGAAAAACTGTTTTTT. Translation gives CASSSRGASEKLFF.

This clonotype was observed many times. The genes are TRBV2 and TRBJ2-7, with TRBD1 matching 7 bases. The ends lost 5 bases at V and 0 bases at J; junction bases unmatched: 1. The germline V gene has CDR1 SNHLY and CDR2 FYNNEI. This CDR3 spans 13 amino acids. In DNA form, the CDR3 reads TGTGCCAGCAGTTGGGACAGCTCCTACGAGCAGTACTTC. Translated, it gives CASSWDSSYEQYF.

The chain recombines TRBV6-5 with TRBJ1-2; D not certain. The CDR3 sequence is 13 residues long. Trimming left V 10 bases short and J 6 bases short, with 18 bases between. CDR1 is MNHEY and CDR2 is SVGAGI in the germline V gene. CDR3 region: CATQAVPTDGYTF. The DNA for the CDR3 is TGTGCCACCCAAGCGGTACCGACGGATGGCTACACCTTC.

The chain employs TRBV7-9 and TRBJ2-5, with TRBD2 as a possible D gene (5 bases). This CDR3 is built from 14 residues. The V gene's germline CDR1 is SEHNR and CDR2 FQNEAQ (reference sequence). Trimming shortened V by 4 bases and J by 4 bases, and 13 bases separated the two germline ends. CDR3 in amino acids: CASSWRNPRETQYF. CDR3 sequence (DNA): TGTGCCAGCAGCTGGAGGAATCCGCGAGAGACCCAGTACTTC.

In this sample, this clonotype turned up many times. V and J are TRBV7-2 and TRBJ1-2; D not certain. Trimming shortened V by 5 bases and J by 5 bases, and 9 bases separated the two germline ends. There are 12 residues in the CDR3. CDR1 is SGHTA, CDR2 FQGNSA, per germline. The CDR3: CASSPDAYGYTF. CDR3 sequence (DNA): TGTGCCAGCAGCCCGGACGCGTATGGCTACACCTTC.

This clonotype has more than one count but fewer than ten. CDR3 bases: TGCAGTGCTAGAGATGAAGTGGCCGAAGCTTTCTTT. The encoded protein is CSARDEVAEAFF. This rearrangement joins TRBV20-1 to TRBJ1-1; D not resolved. The CDR3 extends over 12 amino acids. Per the germline V gene, CDR1 is DFQATT and CDR2 is SNEGSKA (reference sequence). V dropped 0 bases and J dropped 8 bases, with 10 bases sitting between them.